Described below is a single TCR beta chain sequence and its context. Antigen: not known. The CDR3 consists of 15 residues. V was shortened by 3 bases and J by 3 bases, with 14 bases between the two germline ends. In TCRdb, the 5' RACE reads were re-called with MiXCR into one record per CDR3 protein. The sample shows around 200,000 distinct CDR3 sequences, approximately 16% of them seen only once. The data originate from a study of T-cell memory formation after mild COVID-19. About the study: Among the donors, TCR clusters were largely specific to each donor. Study findings and constraints: Among clones contracting day 15 to 85, CD4/CD8 was balanced, whereas later expanders leaned CD4+. There were some responding clones in pre-infection memory, which suggested that cross-reactive memory had joined.

This receptor was identified in an adult woman who had mild COVID-19 (a few samples of this study predate the infection). Cell type and time point are not known. This chain links TRBV12-3 or TRBV12-4 with TRBJ1-1; a possible D gene is TRBD1 (5 bases). The sequenced sample was PBMCs or a T cell subset sorted from them (not recorded which). The CDR3 coding sequence is TGTGCCAGCAGTTTTAGGGGCAGGGCGGACACTGAAGCTTTCTTT. As protein: CASSFRGRADTEAFF.